The rows below give T cell receptor beta chains drawn from one sample of a study of shared clonotypes between healthy human individuals. Libraries were prepared by immunoSEQ multiplex PCR; TCRdb keeps only in-frame clonotypes and omits some of them. The data hold about 2.4 million clones, with over 85% observed a single time. The source material was naive CD4+ T cells from PBMCs. Receptor source: a man aged 18 to 30 in good health. Some clones in this sample may be carry-over from other donors' samples. CDR3s include the opening cysteine and the closing phenylalanine or tryptophan. Each record gives: J gene, D gene, V gene, clone size, CDR3 DNA, CDR3 protein. The D gene is left open where the match is weak. Where a row states a size, it is once, few, many or the class of an expanded clone; other rows omit it.

TRBJ1-1 | TRBD1 | TRBV29-1 | . | TGCAGCGTTGCCCCAGGACAGGGGGCGGTGGGCACTGAAGCTTTCTTT | CSVAPGQGAVGTEAFF
TRBJ2-5 | . | TRBV5-6 | . | TGTGCCAGCAGTTGGGGAGAAGAGACCCAGTACTTC | CASSWGEETQYF
TRBJ2-3 | . | TRBV2 | . | TGTGCCAGCAGTATAACGGACCTTAGGGCAGATACGCAGTATTTT | CASSITDLRADTQYF
TRBJ2-7 | TRBD1 | TRBV29-1 | . | TGCAGCGTTGAACACTCCGGGACAGGGTTCTACGAGCAGTACTTC | CSVEHSGTGFYEQYF
TRBJ2-1 | . | TRBV2 | . | TGTGCCAGCAGCGAACAGGGTTCCGGCAATGAGCAGTTCTTC | CASSEQGSGNEQFF
TRBJ1-3 | . | TRBV10-3 | . | TGTGCCATCGGGGGTGCAGGGTCGGGAAACACCATATATTTT | CAIGGAGSGNTIYF
TRBJ1-5 | . | TRBV15 | few | TGTGCCACCAGCAGAGATCTGGGGGGCCCCCAGCATTTT | CATSRDLGGPQHF
TRBJ1-3 | . | TRBV28 | . | TGTGCCAGCAGTTTATCCGGGCCGGCCCTTGAAATGGGCACCATATATTTT | CASSLSGPALEMGTIYF
TRBJ2-5 | TRBD2 | TRBV5-4 | . | TGTGCCAGCAGCTTGGAGGCTAGCGGGACCCAAGAGACCCAGTACTTC | CASSLEASGTQETQYF
TRBJ1-2 | . | TRBV9 | . | TGTGCCAGCAGCCCTCTGACCGTACACTATGGCTACACCTTC | CASSPLTVHYGYTF
TRBJ2-7 | . | TRBV28 | once | TGTGCCAGCAGTTTAGCAGGCAGGGGCCCCTCCGAGCAGTACTTC | CASSLAGRGPSEQYF
TRBJ2-2 | . | TRBV5-1 | . | TGCGCCAGCAGCTGGGAGGACCGGAGAACGGCCGGGGAGCTGTTTTTT | CASSWEDRRTAGELFF
TRBJ2-7 | . | TRBV27 | . | TGTGCCAGCAGCCAAGGGGACGTGTCCTACGAGCAGTACTTC | CASSQGDVSYEQYF
TRBJ2-3 | TRBD1 | TRBV29-1 | few | TGCAGCGTGGACAGGGGCACAGATACGCAGTATTTT | CSVDRGTDTQYF
TRBJ1-5 | . | TRBV6-6 | once | TGTGCCAGCAGTTACTCAGGCGGCGCTAGCAATCAGCCCCAGCATTTT | CASSYSGGASNQPQHF
TRBJ2-6 | TRBD2 | TRBV25-1 | . | TGTGCCAGCAGCCGCATTCGGGGGGGCTCTGGGGCCAACGTCCTGACTTTC | CASSRIRGGSGANVLTF
TRBJ2-7 | . | TRBV6-5 | . | TGTGCCAGCGGTATGAAGTACTTC | CASGMKYF
TRBJ1-2 | . | TRBV25-1 | . | TGTGCCAGCAGTGATTCCGCCTGGACGAGTATTAATGGCTACACCTTC | CASSDSAWTSINGYTF
TRBJ2-5 | . | TRBV28 | . | TGTGCCAGCTCCATAGGTAGCGGAGGCCAAGAGACCCAGTACTTC | CASSIGSGGQETQYF
TRBJ1-3 | TRBD1 | TRBV9 | . | TGTGCCAGCAGCACCGGGACAGCCTCTGGAAACACCATATATTTT | CASSTGTASGNTIYF
TRBJ2-3 | . | TRBV7-3 | . | TGTGCCAGCAGCTTAGACGGGGCTAGCACAGATACGCAGTATTTT | CASSLDGASTDTQYF
TRBJ2-3 | TRBD1 | TRBV4-2 | . | TGTGCCAGCAGCGGGACAGGGCTCACAGATACGCAGTATTTT | CASSGTGLTDTQYF
TRBJ1-1 | . | TRBV14 | . | TGTGCCAGCAGCCAGTGGGGGGGGAACACTGAAGCTTTCTTT | CASSQWGGNTEAFF
TRBJ1-2 | . | TRBV5-4 | . | TGTGCCAGCAGCTTGGAACCGGGACCATCTTTACCCTTC | CASSLEPGPSLPF
TRBJ2-1 | . | TRBV2 | . | TGTGCCAGCAGTGCGGGAGTGGTCAATGAGCAGTTCTTC | CASSAGVVNEQFF
TRBJ1-2 | TRBD1 | TRBV5-4 | few | TGTGCCAGCAGCTCCAGGACAGGGTATGGCTACACCTTC | CASSSRTGYGYTF
TRBJ2-3 | . | TRBV2 | once | TGTGCCAGTGGAAATAGGGGGTGGGAAGATACGCAGTATTTT | CASGNRGWEDTQYF
TRBJ2-1 | TRBD1 | TRBV6-5 | . | TGTGCCAGCATCTCCCCGGGACAGGGCGAGTTCTTC | CASISPGQGEFF
TRBJ1-4 | . | TRBV27 | once | TGTGCCAGCAGTTGGGGCGCTAAAGAAAAACTGTTTTTT | CASSWGAKEKLFF
TRBJ2-7 | . | TRBV15 | . | TGTGCCACCAGCCGCCCCTTCGACGAGCAGTACTTC | CATSRPFDEQYF
TRBJ2-3 | TRBD2 | TRBV5-4 | . | TGTGCCAGCAGCTTCCCGCTCGGCACTAGCGGCCTGGAAGAAGATACGCAGTATTTT | CASSFPLGTSGLEEDTQYF
TRBJ2-3 | TRBD1 | TRBV7-8 | . | TGTGCCAGCAGCTTAGGGGGTAGGGGGCTGAGCACAGATACGCAGTATTTT | CASSLGGRGLSTDTQYF
TRBJ1-5 | TRBD1 | TRBV7-3 | . | TGTGCCAGCAGCTTAGACAGGGATCAGCCCCAGCATTTT | CASSLDRDQPQHF
TRBJ1-4 | . | TRBV2 | . | TGTGCCAGCAGGGCGGCGGCAGGCTTTGGGGAAAAACTGTTTTTT | CASRAAAGFGEKLFF
TRBJ2-5 | TRBD1 | TRBV23-1 | . | TGCGCCAGCAGTGAAAGCACAGGGGCAGAGACCCAGTACTTC | CASSESTGAETQYF
TRBJ2-2 | . | TRBV19 | . | TGTGCCAGTAGTATGGACGGGAGATGGACCGGGGAGCTGTTTTTT | CASSMDGRWTGELFF
TRBJ2-7 | TRBD1 | TRBV28 | . | TGTGCCAGCAGTTCCTACAGGGGCCTCTCCTACGAGCAGTACTTC | CASSSYRGLSYEQYF
TRBJ1-4 | . | TRBV5-8 | . | TGTGCCAGCAGCTTGTTGGAGGGTTCGAATGAAAAACTGTTTTTT | CASSLLEGSNEKLFF
TRBJ1-2 | . | TRBV5-1 | . | TGCGCCAGCAGCTTGTTCCCGGGGGCTGCCTCTAACTATGGCTACACCTTC | CASSLFPGAASNYGYTF
TRBJ1-4 | . | TRBV7-9 | . | TGTGCCAGCAGCTTACTTAGAGCAACTAATGAAAAACTGTTTTTT | CASSLLRATNEKLFF
TRBJ1-4 | . | TRBV28 | . | TGTGCCAGCAGTTTATCGTTTGAAAAACTGTTTTTT | CASSLSFEKLFF
TRBJ2-1 | TRBD2 | TRBV7-2 | . | TGTGCCAGCAGCTTAAGGTACGGGCTAGCGGGAAACAATGAGCAGTTCTTC | CASSLRYGLAGNNEQFF
TRBJ2-5 | . | TRBV11-3 | . | TGTGCCAGCAGCTTAGGGGGAGCCCCGGGGACCCAGTACTTC | CASSLGGAPGTQYF
TRBJ2-1 | TRBD2 | TRBV5-1 | once | TGCGCCAGCAGTGGTCGGGGGGACGAAGGTGAGCAGTTCTTC | CASSGRGDEGEQFF
TRBJ2-7 | TRBD1 | TRBV5-6 | once | TGTGCCAGCAGCTCAAGAAAGGGACAGGGGCCCGAGCAGTACTTC | CASSSRKGQGPEQYF
TRBJ1-2 | . | TRBV28 | . | TGTGCCAGCCGGCCGACAGCCCTTTATGGCTACACCTTC | CASRPTALYGYTF
TRBJ1-5 | . | TRBV7-9 | few | TGTGCCAGCAGCTTAAAGGCACAGTCCCCCCAGCATTTT | CASSLKAQSPQHF
TRBJ1-2 | TRBD1 | TRBV9 | . | TGTGCCAGCAGCGCGCGGGACAGGGAGGACTATGGCTACACCTTC | CASSARDREDYGYTF
TRBJ1-1 | . | TRBV25-1 | . | TGTGCCAGCAGTGATCCCAAGACAGGGAACACTGAAGCTTTCTTT | CASSDPKTGNTEAFF
TRBJ2-3 | . | TRBV25-1 | . | TGTGCCAGCAGTAGGGTGGCAGGAGACACAGATACGCAGTATTTT | CASSRVAGDTDTQYF
TRBJ1-1 | . | TRBV28 | few | TGTGCCAGCAGTTCCCGGGGGTTGGGCACTGAAGCTTTCTTT | CASSSRGLGTEAFF
TRBJ2-1 | TRBD2 | TRBV11-3 | . | TGTGCCAGCAGCTTAGATGGACTAGCGGGATACAATGAGCAGTTCTTC | CASSLDGLAGYNEQFF
TRBJ2-7 | . | TRBV7-8 | . | TGTGCCAGCAGCGATTACAGACTAGCCTACGAGCAGTACTTC | CASSDYRLAYEQYF
TRBJ2-6 | TRBD1 | TRBV6-1 | . | TGTGCCAGTTTGCTACAGGGGTCTGGGGCCAACGTCCTGACTTTC | CASLLQGSGANVLTF
TRBJ2-7 | TRBD2 | TRBV7-2 | . | TGTGCCAGCAGCTTAGCGACTAGCGGGAGTAGGTACGAGCAGTACTTC | CASSLATSGSRYEQYF